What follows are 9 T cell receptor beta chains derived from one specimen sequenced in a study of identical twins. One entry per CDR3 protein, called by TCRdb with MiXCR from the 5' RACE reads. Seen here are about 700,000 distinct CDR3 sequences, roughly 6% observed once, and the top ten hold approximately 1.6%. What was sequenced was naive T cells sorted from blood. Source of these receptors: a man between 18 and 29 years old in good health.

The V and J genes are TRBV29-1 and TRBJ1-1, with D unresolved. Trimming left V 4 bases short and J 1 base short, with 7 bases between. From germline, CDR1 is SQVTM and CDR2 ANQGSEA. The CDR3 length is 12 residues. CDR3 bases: TGCAGCGTTGTGCTCACGAACACTGAAGCTTTCTTT. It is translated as CSVVLTNTEAFF.

CDR3 DNA: TGTGCCAGCAGCGTCGGAAGGGAGCTGTTTTTT. Its translation: CASSVGRELFF. J is TRBJ2-2 and V is TRBV6-6; D remains unclear. The germline V gene has CDR1 MNHNY and CDR2 SVGAGI (reference sequence). This CDR3 region has 11 residues. With 6 bases removed from V and 9 bases from J, the gap between germline ends came to 8 bases.

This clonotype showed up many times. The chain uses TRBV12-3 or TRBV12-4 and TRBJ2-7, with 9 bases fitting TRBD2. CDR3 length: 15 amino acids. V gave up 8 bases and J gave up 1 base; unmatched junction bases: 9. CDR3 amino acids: CASSEGLAGSYEQYF. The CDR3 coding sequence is TGTGCCAGCTCAGAGGGACTAGCAGGTTCCTACGAGCAGTACTTC.

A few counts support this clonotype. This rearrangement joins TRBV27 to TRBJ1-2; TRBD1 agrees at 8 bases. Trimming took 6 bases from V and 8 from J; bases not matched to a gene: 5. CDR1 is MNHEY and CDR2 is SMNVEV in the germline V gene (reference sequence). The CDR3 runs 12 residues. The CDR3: CASRTDRDGYTF. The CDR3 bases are TGTGCCAGCAGGACGGACAGGGACGGCTACACCTTC.

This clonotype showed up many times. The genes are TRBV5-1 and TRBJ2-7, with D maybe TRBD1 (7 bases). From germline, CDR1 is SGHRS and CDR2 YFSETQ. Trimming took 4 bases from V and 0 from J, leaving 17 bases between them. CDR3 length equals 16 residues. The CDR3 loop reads CASSPEQGRSSYEQYF. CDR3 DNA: TGCGCCAGCAGCCCGGAACAGGGGAGGTCCTCCTACGAGCAGTACTTC.

DNA for the CDR3: TGCGCCAGCAGCACAGGGGCTTCTGGGGCCAACGTCCTGACTTTC. This codes for CASSTGASGANVLTF. The chain is built from TRBV5-1 and TRBJ2-6; 7 nucleotides align to TRBD1. Trimming at V came to 4 bases and at J to 1 base, leaving 2 bases not matched to a gene. This CDR3 region has 15 residues. The germline CDR1 and CDR2 sequences are SGHRS and YFSETQ.

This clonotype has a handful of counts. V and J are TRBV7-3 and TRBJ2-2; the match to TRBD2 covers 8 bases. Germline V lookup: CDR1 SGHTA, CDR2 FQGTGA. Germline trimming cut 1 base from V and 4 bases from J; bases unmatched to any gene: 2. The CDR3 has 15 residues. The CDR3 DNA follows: TGTGCCAGCAGCTTAAGTAGCGGGACCACCGGGGAGCTGTTTTTT. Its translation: CASSLSSGTTGELFF.

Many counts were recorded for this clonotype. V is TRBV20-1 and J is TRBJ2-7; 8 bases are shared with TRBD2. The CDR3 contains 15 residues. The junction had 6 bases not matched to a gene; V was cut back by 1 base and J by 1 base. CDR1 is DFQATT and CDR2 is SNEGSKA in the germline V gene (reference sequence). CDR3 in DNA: TGCAGTGCTAGAGGAGAAACTAGCGGTTCCTACGAGCAGTACTTC. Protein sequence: CSARGETSGSYEQYF.

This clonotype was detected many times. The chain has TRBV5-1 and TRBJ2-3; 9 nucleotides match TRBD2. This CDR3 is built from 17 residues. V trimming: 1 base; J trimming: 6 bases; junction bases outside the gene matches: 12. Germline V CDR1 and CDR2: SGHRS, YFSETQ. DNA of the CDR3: TGCGCCAGCAGCTTGAGGGTGCGGGAGGGCTCAGCGGATACGCAGTATTTT. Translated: CASSLRVREGSADTQYF.